This T cell receptor (beta chain) came from a study of T cell changes during pregnancy in multiple sclerosis. About this clone: Different DNA sequences within this sample yield the same CDR3.

The V and J ends lost 2 bases and 2 bases respectively, with 11 bases between them. The CDR3 is made up of 14 amino acids. Germline V gene lookup returns CDR1 SGDLS and CDR2 YYNGEE. TCRdb's copy holds only in-frame clones and misses some; the assay was immunoSEQ multiplex PCR. Here the sample spans tens of thousands of clones, 90% to 95% being singletons. Sequenced here: CD8+ T cells from peripheral blood mononuclear cells, sampled before pregnancy. The sequence came from a female donor with multiple sclerosis, enrolled in a pregnancy study. The genes are TRBV9 and TRBJ2-7, with D possibly being TRBD2 (6 bases). The CDR3 reads CASSVGTGTYEQYF. The CDR3 DNA follows: TGTGCCAGCAGCGTGGGGACTGGTACCTACGAGCAGTACTTC. Together with reference TRBV9 and TRBJ2-7, the CDR3 gives the full variable domain: DSGVTQTPKHLITATGQRVTLRCSPRSGDLSVYWYQQSLDQGLQFLIQYYNGEERAKGNILERFSAQQFPDLHSELNLSSLELGDSALYFCASSVGTGTYEQYFGPGTRLTVT.